This TCR beta chain was sequenced for a study of blood T cells in healthy people across ages. Per germline, CDR1 SQVTM and CDR2 ANQGSEA. There are 15 residues in the CDR3. This clonotype was detected a few times. The junction shows a germline mismatch at one end, possibly a read error. Combining a sample-barcoded 5' primer with a J-beta primer mix, a second PCR ran for about 6 to 12 cycles. TCRdb reanalysed the 5' RACE reads using MiXCR and keeps one entry per CDR3 protein. Among 500,000 to 700,000 distinct CDR3 sequences listed, approximately 30% were seen once. This sequence was found in an elderly woman in good health. V gene TRBV29-1 combines with J gene TRBJ2-7; D possibly matches TRBD1 or TRBD2 (5 bases each). The sequenced sample was blood. The DNA of the CDR3 is TGCGGCGTTGAAGGTCCAGAGAGGGGAGACTACGAGCAGTACTTC. This gives the protein CGVEGPERGDYEQYF.